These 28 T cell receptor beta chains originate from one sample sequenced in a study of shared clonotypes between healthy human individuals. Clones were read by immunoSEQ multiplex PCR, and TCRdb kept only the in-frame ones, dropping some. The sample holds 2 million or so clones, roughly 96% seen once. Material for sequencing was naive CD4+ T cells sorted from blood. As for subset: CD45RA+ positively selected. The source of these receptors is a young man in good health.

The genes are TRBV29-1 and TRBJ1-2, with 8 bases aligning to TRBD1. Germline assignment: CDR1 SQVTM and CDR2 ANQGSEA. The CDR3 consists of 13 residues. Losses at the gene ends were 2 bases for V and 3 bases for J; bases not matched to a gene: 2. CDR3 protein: CSVEQGADYGYTF. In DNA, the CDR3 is TGCAGCGTTGAACAGGGGGCGGACTATGGCTACACCTTC. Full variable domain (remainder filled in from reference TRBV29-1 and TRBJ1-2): SAVISQKPSRDICQRGTSLTIQCQVDSQVTMMFWYRQQPGQSLTLIATANQGSEATYESGFVIDKFPISRPNLTFSTLTVSNMSPEDSSIYLCSVEQGADYGYTFGSGTRLTVV.

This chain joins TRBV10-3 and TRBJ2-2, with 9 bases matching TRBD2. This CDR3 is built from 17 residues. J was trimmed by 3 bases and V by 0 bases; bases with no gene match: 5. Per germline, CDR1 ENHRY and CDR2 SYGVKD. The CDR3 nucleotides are TGTGCCATCAGTGAGTCCTTAGCGGGAGCGTACACCGGGGAGCTGTTTTTT. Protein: CAISESLAGAYTGELFF.

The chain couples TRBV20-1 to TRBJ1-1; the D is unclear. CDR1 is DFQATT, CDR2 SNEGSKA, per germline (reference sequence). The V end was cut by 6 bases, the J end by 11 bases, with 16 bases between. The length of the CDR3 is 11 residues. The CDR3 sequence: CSAPVSERAFF. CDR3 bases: TGCAGTGCCCCGGTGAGTGAGAGGGCTTTCTTT.

The DNA for the CDR3 is TGTGCCAGCAGCTTTAACAGGGGTAAGTCTGAAGCTTTCTTT. Protein product: CASSFNRGKSEAFF. The rearrangement uses TRBV13 and TRBJ1-1; 7 nucleotides agree with TRBD1. Germline values: CDR1 PRHDT, CDR2 FYEKMQ (reference sequence). The CDR3 consists of 14 residues. J was trimmed by 6 bases and V by 3 bases; bases with no gene match: 7.

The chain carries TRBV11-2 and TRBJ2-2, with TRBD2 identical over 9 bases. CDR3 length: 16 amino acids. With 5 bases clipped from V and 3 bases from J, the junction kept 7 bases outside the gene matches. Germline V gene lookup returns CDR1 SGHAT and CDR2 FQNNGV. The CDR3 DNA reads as TGTGCCAGCAGCGCTAGAAGCGGGGGGTACACCGGGGAGCTGTTTTTT. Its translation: CASSARSGGYTGELFF.

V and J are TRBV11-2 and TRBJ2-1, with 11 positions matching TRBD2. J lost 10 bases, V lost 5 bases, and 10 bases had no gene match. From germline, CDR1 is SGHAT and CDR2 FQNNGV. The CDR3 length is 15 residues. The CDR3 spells CASSLGTSGRGEQFF. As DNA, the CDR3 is TGTGCCAGCAGCCTGGGGACTAGCGGAAGGGGGGAGCAGTTCTTC.

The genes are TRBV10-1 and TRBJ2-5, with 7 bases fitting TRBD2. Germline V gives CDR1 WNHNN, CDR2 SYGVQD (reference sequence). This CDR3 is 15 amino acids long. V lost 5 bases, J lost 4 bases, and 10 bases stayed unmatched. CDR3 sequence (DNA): TGCGCCAGCAGTCAACGTGTGGGGGGGGGAGAGACCCAGTACTTC. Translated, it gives CASSQRVGGGETQYF.

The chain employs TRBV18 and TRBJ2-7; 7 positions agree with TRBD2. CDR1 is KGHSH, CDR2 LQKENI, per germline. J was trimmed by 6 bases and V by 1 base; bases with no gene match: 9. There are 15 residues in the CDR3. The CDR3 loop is CASSPLSGLVGEQYF. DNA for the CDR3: TGTGCCAGCTCACCACTATCCGGACTAGTCGGCGAGCAGTACTTC.

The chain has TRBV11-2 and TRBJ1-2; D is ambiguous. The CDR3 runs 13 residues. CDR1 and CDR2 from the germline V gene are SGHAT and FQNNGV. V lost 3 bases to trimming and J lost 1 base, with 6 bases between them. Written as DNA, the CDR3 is TGTGCCAGCAGCTTTAGCAGTAACTATGGCTACACCTTC. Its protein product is CASSFSSNYGYTF.

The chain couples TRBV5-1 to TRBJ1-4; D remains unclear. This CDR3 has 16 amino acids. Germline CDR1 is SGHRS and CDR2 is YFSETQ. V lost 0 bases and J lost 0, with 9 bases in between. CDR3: CASSLASTSTNEKLFF. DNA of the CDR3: TGCGCCAGCAGCTTGGCCTCAACTTCAACTAATGAAAAACTGTTTTTT.

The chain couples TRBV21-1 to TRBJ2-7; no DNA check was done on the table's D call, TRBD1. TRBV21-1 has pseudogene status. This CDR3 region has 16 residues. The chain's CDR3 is CASSKVQRTGDREQYF. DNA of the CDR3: TGTGCCAGCAGCAAAGTTCAGAGGACAGGGGATCGCGAGCAGTACTTC.

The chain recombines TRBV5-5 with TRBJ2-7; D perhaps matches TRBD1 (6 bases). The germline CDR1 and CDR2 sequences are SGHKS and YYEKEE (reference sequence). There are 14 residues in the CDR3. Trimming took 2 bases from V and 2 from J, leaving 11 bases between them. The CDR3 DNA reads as TGTGCCAGCAGCTTTGTCCGGACAGCCTACGAGCAGTACTTC. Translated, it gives CASSFVRTAYEQYF.

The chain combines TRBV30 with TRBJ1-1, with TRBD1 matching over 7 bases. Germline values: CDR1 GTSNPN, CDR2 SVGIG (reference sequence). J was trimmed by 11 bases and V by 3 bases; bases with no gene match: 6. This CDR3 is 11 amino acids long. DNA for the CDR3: TGTGCCTGGAGGGACAGGTTGAATGCTTTCTTT. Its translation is CAWRDRLNAFF.

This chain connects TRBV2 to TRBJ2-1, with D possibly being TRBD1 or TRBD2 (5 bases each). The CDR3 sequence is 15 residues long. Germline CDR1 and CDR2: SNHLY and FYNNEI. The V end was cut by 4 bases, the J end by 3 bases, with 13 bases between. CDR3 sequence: CASSVGESLYNEQFF. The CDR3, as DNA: TGTGCCAGCAGTGTAGGGGAGAGTCTCTACAATGAGCAGTTCTTC.

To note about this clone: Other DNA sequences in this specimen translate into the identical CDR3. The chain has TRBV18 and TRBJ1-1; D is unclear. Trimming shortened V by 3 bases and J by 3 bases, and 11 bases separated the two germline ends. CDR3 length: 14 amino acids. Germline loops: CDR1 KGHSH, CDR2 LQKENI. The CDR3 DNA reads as TGTGCCAGCTCACCCTTAGCAAGCGACACTGAAGCTTTCTTT. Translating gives CASSPLASDTEAFF.

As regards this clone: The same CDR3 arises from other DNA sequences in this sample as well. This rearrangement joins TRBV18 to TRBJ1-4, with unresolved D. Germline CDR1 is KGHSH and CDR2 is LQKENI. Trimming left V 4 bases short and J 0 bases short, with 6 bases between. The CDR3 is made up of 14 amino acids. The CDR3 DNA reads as TGTGCCAGCTCACAGGGCGCAACTAATGAAAAACTGTTTTTT. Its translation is CASSQGATNEKLFF.

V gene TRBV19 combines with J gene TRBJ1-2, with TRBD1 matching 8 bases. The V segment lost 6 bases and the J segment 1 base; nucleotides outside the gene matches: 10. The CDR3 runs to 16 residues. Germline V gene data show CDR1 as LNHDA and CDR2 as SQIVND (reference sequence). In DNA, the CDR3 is TGTGCCAGTAGCCACCTCACAGGACAGGGTAACTATGGCTACACCTTC. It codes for CASSHLTGQGNYGYTF.

CDR3 amino acids: CASSPTGITGELFF. Here the CDR3 DNA reads TGCGCCAGCAGCCCGACAGGTATCACCGGGGAGCTGTTTTTT. This sequence joins TRBV5-1 and TRBJ2-2, with a possible D match to TRBD1 (6 bases). V was pared by 4 bases and J by 4 bases, with 11 bases between. This CDR3 has 14 residues. Germline V gives CDR1 SGHRS, CDR2 YFSETQ. The full variable domain, completed using reference TRBV5-1 and TRBJ2-2, is KAGVTQTPRYLIKTRGQQVTLSCSPISGHRSVSWYQQTPGQGLQFLFEYFSETQRNKGNFPGRFSGRQFSNSRSEMNVSTLELGDSALYLCASSPTGITGELFFGEGSRLTVL.

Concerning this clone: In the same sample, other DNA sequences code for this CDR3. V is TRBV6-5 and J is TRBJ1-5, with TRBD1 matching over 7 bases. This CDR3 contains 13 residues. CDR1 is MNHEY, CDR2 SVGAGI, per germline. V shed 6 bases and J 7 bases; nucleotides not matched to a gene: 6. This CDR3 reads CASSRGRDQPQHF. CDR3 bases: TGTGCCAGCAGCAGGGGGAGGGACCAGCCCCAGCATTTT.

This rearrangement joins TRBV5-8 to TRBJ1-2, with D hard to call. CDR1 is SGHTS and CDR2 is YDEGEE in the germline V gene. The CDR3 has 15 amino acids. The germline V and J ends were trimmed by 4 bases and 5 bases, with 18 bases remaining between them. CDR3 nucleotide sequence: TGTGCCAGCAGCCGTGATGACCGCCGGGTGTATGGCTACACCTTC. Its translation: CASSRDDRRVYGYTF. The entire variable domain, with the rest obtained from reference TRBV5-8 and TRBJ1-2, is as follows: EAGVTQSPTHLIKTRGQQATLRCSPISGHTSVYWYQQALGLGLQFLLWYDEGEERNRGNFPPRFSGRQFPNYSSELNVNALELEDSALYLCASSRDDRRVYGYTFGSGTRLTVV.

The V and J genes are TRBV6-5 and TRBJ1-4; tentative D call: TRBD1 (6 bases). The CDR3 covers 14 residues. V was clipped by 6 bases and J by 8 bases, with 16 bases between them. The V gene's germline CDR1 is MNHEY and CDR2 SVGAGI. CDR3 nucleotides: TGTGCCAGCAGACCACAGGGAGGAGTAGAAAAACTGTTTTTT. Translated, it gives CASRPQGGVEKLFF.

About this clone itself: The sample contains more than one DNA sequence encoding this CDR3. This CDR3 is CASGLGGSYEQYF. CDR3 nucleotides: TGTGCTAGTGGTTTGGGGGGCTCTTACGAGCAGTACTTC. The rearrangement links TRBV12-5 to TRBJ2-7, with a tentative D call TRBD1 (5 bases). Germline lookup yields CDR1 LGHNT and CDR2 FRNRAP. The V and J ends lost 1 base and 4 bases respectively, with 8 bases between them. The CDR3 sequence is 13 residues long.

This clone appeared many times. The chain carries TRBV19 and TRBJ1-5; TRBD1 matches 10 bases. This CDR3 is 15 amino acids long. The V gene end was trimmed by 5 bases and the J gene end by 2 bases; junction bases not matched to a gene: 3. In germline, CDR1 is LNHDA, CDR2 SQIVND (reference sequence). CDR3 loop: CASSAGTGGNQPQHF. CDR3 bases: TGTGCCAGTAGTGCCGGGACAGGGGGCAATCAGCCCCAGCATTTT.

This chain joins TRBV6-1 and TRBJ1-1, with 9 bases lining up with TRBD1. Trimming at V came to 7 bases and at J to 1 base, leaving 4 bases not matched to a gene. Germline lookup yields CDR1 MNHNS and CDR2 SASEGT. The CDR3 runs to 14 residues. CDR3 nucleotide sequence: TGTGCCAGCACGCCGGGACAGGGGAACACTGAAGCTTTCTTT. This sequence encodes CASTPGQGNTEAFF.

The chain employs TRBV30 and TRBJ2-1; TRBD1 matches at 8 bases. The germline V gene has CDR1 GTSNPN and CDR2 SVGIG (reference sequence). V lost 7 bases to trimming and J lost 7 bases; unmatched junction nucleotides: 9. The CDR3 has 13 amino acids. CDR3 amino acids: CAFWAGGRNEQFF. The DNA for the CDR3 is TGTGCCTTCTGGGCAGGGGGCAGAAATGAGCAGTTCTTC. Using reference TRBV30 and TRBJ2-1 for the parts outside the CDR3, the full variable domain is SQTIHQWPATLVQPVGSPLSLECTVEGTSNPNLYWYRQAAGRGLQLLFYSVGIGQISSEVPQNLSASRPQDRQFILSSKKLLLSDSGFYLCAFWAGGRNEQFFGPGTRLTVL.

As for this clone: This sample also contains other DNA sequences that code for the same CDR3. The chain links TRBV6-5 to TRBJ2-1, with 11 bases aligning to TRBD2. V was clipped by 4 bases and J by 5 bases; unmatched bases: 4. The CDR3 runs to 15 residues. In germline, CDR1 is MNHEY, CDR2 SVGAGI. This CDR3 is CASSSGTSGHNEQFF. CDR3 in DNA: TGTGCCAGCAGTTCCGGGACTAGCGGTCACAATGAGCAGTTCTTC.

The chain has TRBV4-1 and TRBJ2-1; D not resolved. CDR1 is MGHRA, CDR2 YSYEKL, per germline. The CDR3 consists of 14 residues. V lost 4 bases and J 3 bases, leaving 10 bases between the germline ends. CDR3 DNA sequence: TGCGCCAGCAGCCCCGGCATCAACTACAATGAGCAGTTCTTC. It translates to CASSPGINYNEQFF.

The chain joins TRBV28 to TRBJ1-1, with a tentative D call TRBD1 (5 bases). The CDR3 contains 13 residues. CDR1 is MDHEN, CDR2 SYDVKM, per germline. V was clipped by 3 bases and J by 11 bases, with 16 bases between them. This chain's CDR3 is CASSFRREGEAFF. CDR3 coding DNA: TGTGCCAGCAGTTTTCGCAGGGAAGGTGAGGCTTTCTTT.